A selection of T cell receptor beta chains follows, all from one sample in a study of blood T cells in healthy people across ages. One entry per CDR3 protein, called by TCRdb with MiXCR from the 5' RACE reads. The sample includes approximately 1.5 million distinct CDR3 sequences, about 45% of them seen just once. The sequencing sample was made of blood. The receptors come from a woman aged 18-29 years in good health. The CDR3 runs from the conserved cysteine through the conserved F or W. The D gene is left open where the match is weak. Some rows have no size entry. The others give once, few or many, or a class for an expanded clone.

d_gene | j_gene | v_gene | abundance | CDR3nt | CDR3aa
. | TRBJ2-5 | TRBV24-1 | few | TGTGCCACCAGTCCCCGGGGGCGAGGTCCCCAGTACTTC | CATSPRGRGPQYF
. | TRBJ2-7 | TRBV27 | few | TGTGCCAGCGGGCCAGGGAGCTCCTACGAGCAGTACTTC | CASGPGSSYEQYF
TRBD1 | TRBJ2-1 | TRBV2 | . | TGTGCCAGCCTTAGGAACAGGGGACGTAATGAGCAGTTCTTC | CASLRNRGRNEQFF
TRBD2 | TRBJ2-3 | TRBV3-1 | few | TGTGCCAGCAGCCCTAGCGGGATGGGAGATACGCAGTATTTT | CASSPSGMGDTQYF
TRBD2 | TRBJ2-3 | TRBV29-1 | many | TGCAGCGTTGGGCTAGCGGGGGGGCCTCGAGATACGCAGTATTTT | CSVGLAGGPRDTQYF
. | TRBJ2-7 | TRBV12-3/TRBV12-4 | . | TGTGCCAGCAGTTTAAGTTTCGGGGCACGCCACGAGCAGTACTTC | CASSLSFGARHEQYF
. | TRBJ1-2 | TRBV4-1 | . | TGCGCCAGCAGCCAGTGGGGCGATAACTATGGCTACACCTTC | CASSQWGDNYGYTF
. | TRBJ1-6 | TRBV6-6 | few | TGTGCCAGCAGTAACCAAGGTTTTTTTAATTCACCCCTCCACTTT | CASSNQGFFNSPLHF
TRBD2 | TRBJ2-5 | TRBV12-3/TRBV12-4 | . | TGTGCCAGCAGTCGAGGGACTAGTGAGTCTGCGACCCAGTACTTC | CASSRGTSESATQYF
. | TRBJ2-7 | TRBV7-8 | . | TGTGCCAGCAGCCCTAGAAGGTTAGGGGAGTCACGCAGCTCCTACGAGCAGTACTTC | CASSPRRLGESRSSYEQYF